The T cell receptor (beta chain) under discussion was sequenced for a study of shared clonotypes between healthy human individuals. About the study: CD4 naive and CD4 memory each took three plates per donor, while CD8 naive took two and CD8 memory one.

Germline CDR1 and CDR2: SGHTA and FQGNSA. This CDR3 spans 18 amino acids. Trimming cost V 1 base and J 15 bases, with 31 bases left between them. Free of recent acute infections or vaccinations, the donors were healthy HIV-negative adults. The data were produced by immunoSEQ multiplex PCR, yet TCRdb's version contains in-frame clones alone and is incomplete. The table has under 2,500,000 clones, almost 96% seen once. The chain recombines TRBV7-2 with TRBJ1-5; a possible D gene is TRBD1 (5 bases). The sample was naive CD4+ T cells sorted from blood. Subset in this sample: CD45RA+ positively selected. This TCR derives from a man aged 18 to 35 in good health. CDR3 sequence reads: CASSLDPARVFPRNFVHF. CDR3 DNA: TGTGCCAGCAGCTTAGATCCCGCCAGGGTATTCCCCCGCAATTTTGTGCATTTT.